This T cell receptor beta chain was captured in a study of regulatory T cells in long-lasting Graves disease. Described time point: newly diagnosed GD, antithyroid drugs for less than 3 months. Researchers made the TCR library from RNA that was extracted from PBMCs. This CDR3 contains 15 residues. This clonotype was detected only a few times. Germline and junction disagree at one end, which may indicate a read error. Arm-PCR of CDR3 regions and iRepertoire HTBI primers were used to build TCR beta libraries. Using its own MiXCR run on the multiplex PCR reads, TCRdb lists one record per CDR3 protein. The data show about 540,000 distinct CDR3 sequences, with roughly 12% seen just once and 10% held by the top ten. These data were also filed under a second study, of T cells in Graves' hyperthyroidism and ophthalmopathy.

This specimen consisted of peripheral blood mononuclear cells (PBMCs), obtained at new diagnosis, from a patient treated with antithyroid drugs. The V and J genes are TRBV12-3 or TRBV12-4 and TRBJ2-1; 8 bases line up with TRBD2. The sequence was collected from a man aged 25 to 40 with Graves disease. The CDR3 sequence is CAGSWTSTAYNEQFF. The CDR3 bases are TGTGCCGGCAGCTGGACTAGCACGGCCTACAATGAGCAGTTCTTC.